The 23 T cell receptor beta chains presented below share a single source sample, sequenced in a study of vaccination and CD4 T cells after COVID-19. Cultured CD4+ T-cell DNA underwent Oncomine TCR Beta short-read sequencing. TCRdb re-called the PCR reads through MiXCR, storing one row per CDR3 protein. The data hold 20,000 to 25,000 distinct CDR3 sequences, with 67% observed a single time. Stated treatment: approximately nine-day PBMC culture with coronavirus spike peptide pools or control peptides (ViraFEST assay). These receptors' antigens are unknown. The material was CD4+ T cells from blood, cultured in vitro, obtained after SARS-CoV-2 vaccination. Receptors originate from a human donor who received a COVID-19 vaccine.

This chain links TRBV27 with TRBJ1-1; maybe TRBD1 (5 bases). Germline values: CDR1 MNHEY, CDR2 SMNVEV (reference sequence). V dropped 0 bases and J dropped 9 bases, with 11 bases sitting between them. This CDR3 comprises 13 residues. The CDR3 spells CASSLSGTAKAFF. The DNA of the CDR3 is TGTGCCAGCAGTTTATCAGGGACGGCGAAAGCTTTCTTT.

This clonotype was counted between two and nine times. The CDR3 DNA is TGCAGTGCTGGGACAGGGGCAATGAACACTGAAGCTTTCTTT. The encoded protein is CSAGTGAMNTEAFF. V is TRBV20-1 and J is TRBJ1-1, with 10 bases lining up with TRBD1. Trimming took 5 bases from V and 0 from J; bases not matched to a gene: 3. The germline V gene encodes CDR1 DFQATT and CDR2 SNEGSKA (reference sequence). The CDR3 runs to 14 residues.

CDR3 in amino acids: CASSQEGSNQPQHF. The CDR3 nucleotides are TGTGCCAGCAGCCAGGAAGGTAGCAATCAGCCCCAGCATTTT. The chain has TRBV2 and TRBJ1-5; D is uncertain. The V gene's germline CDR1 is SNHLY and CDR2 FYNNEI. Trimming cost V 6 bases and J 0 bases, with 9 bases left between them. The CDR3 is 14 amino acids. The entire variable domain, with the rest obtained from reference TRBV2 and TRBJ1-5, is as follows: EPEVTQTPSHQVTQMGQEVILRCVPISNHLYFYWYRQILGQKVEFLVSFYNNEISEKSEIFDDQFSVERPDGSNFTLKIRSTKLEDSAMYFCASSQEGSNQPQHFGDGTRLSIL.

CDR3 loop: CASSIQVWTDTQYF. The CDR3 DNA reads TGTGCCAGTAGTATTCAAGTTTGGACAGATACGCAGTATTTT. V gene TRBV19 combines with J gene TRBJ2-3; unclear D gene. The CDR3 loop spans 14 amino acids. V shed 3 bases and J shed 3 bases, with 10 bases lying between them. Germline V gene lookup returns CDR1 LNHDA and CDR2 SQIVND (reference sequence).

The chain joins TRBV5-6 to TRBJ1-6, with D possibly being TRBD1 (6 bases). The V and J ends lost 0 bases and 4 bases respectively, with 8 bases between them. The CDR3 extends over 15 amino acids. Germline V gene sequence: CDR1 SGHDT, CDR2 YYEEEE. CDR3 DNA: TGTGCCAGCAGCTTGGACAGGGCGTATAATTCACCCCTCCACTTT. Protein product: CASSLDRAYNSPLHF. Combining the CDR3 with reference TRBV5-6 and TRBJ1-6 gives the whole variable domain DAGVTQSPTHLIKTRGQQVTLRCSPKSGHDTVSWYQQALGQGPQFIFQYYEEEERQRGNFPDRFSGHQFPNYSSELNVNALLLGDSALYLCASSLDRAYNSPLHFGNGTRLTVT.

The chain uses TRBV24-1 and TRBJ2-7; TRBD1 is a possible D gene (5 bases). In germline, CDR1 is KGHDR, CDR2 SFDVKD. The CDR3 has 17 amino acids. V shed 0 bases and J shed 5 bases, with 19 bases lying between them. The CDR3: CATSDLLPRQGYDEQYF. The CDR3 region has the DNA TGTGCCACCAGTGATTTGCTGCCACGGCAGGGATATGACGAGCAGTACTTC.

This chain's CDR3 is CASSIRSGLLSGNTIYF. The CDR3 DNA is TGTGCCAGTAGTATTCGCTCGGGACTCCTCTCTGGAAACACCATATATTTT. This chain joins TRBV19 and TRBJ1-3, with D perhaps matching TRBD1 (5 bases). V was clipped by 3 bases and J by 0 bases, with 15 bases between them. Per the germline V gene, CDR1 is LNHDA and CDR2 is SQIVND (reference sequence). The CDR3 length is 17 residues.

The chain combines TRBV19 with TRBJ1-4, with a weak D call TRBD1 (5 bases). The CDR3 length is 16 residues. The germline gives CDR1 LNHDA, CDR2 SQIVND (reference sequence). Trimming took 4 bases from V and 5 from J, leaving 17 bases between them. The CDR3 nucleotides read TGTGCCAGTAGTAGCGGGGCGAAGGTGGAGAATGAAAAACTGTTTTTT. It encodes CASSSGAKVENEKLFF.

The V and J genes are TRBV25-1 and TRBJ1-5; TRBD1 matches at 7 bases. The V gene end was trimmed by 4 bases and the J gene end by 4 bases; junction bases not matched to a gene: 4. Germline V gene sequence: CDR1 MGHDK, CDR2 SYGVNS. The CDR3 covers 14 residues. In DNA, the CDR3 is TGTGCCAGCAGTGTGAGGGGGCGAAATCAGCCCCAGCATTTT. As protein: CASSVRGRNQPQHF.

This clonotype is large. The chain's CDR3 is CASSLVGTAGNTIYF. As DNA, the CDR3 is TGCGCCAGCAGCTTGGTGGGAACCGCTGGAAACACCATATATTTT. The chain has TRBV5-1 and TRBJ1-3; no clear D. There are 15 residues in the CDR3. V was cut by 0 bases and J by 2 bases, with 9 bases left in between. Germline-derived CDR1 and CDR2 are SGHRS and YFSETQ.

V gene TRBV19 combines with J gene TRBJ1-2; 7 positions match TRBD1. CDR1 is LNHDA and CDR2 is SQIVND in the germline V gene (reference sequence). There are 17 residues in the CDR3. V was pared by 3 bases and J by 0 bases, with 10 bases of the junction left unmatched. CDR3 DNA: TGTGCCAGTAGTATCTCGGACAGGATCCCCACTAACTATGGCTACACCTTC. This encodes CASSISDRIPTNYGYTF.

CDR3 sequence reads: CSGGLAGTQETQYF. The DNA of the CDR3 is TGCAGCGGGGGACTAGCGGGTACCCAAGAGACCCAGTACTTC. The chain couples TRBV29-1 to TRBJ2-5, with TRBD2 matching 12 bases. Trimming at V came to 7 bases and at J to 1 base, leaving 4 bases not matched to a gene. CDR1 SQVTM and CDR2 ANQGSEA come from the germline V gene. The CDR3 is 14 residues long.

This clonotype was detected a few times. The CDR3 spells CASRSGQFGETQYF. As DNA, the CDR3 is TGTGCCAGCAGATCGGGACAGTTTGGAGAGACCCAGTACTTC. The rearrangement links TRBV5-4 to TRBJ2-5; TRBD1 aligns across 7 bases. CDR3 length: 14 amino acids. V gave up 5 bases and J gave up 4 bases; unmatched junction bases: 8. Germline CDR1 and CDR2: SGHNT and YYREEE (reference sequence). The full variable domain, with the rest looked up from reference TRBV5-4 and TRBJ2-5, is ETGVTQSPTHLIKTRGQQVTLRCSSQSGHNTVSWYQQALGQGPQFIFQYYREEENGRGNFPPRFSGLQFPNYSSELNVNALELDDSALYLCASRSGQFGETQYFGPGTRLLVL.

V and J are TRBV18 and TRBJ2-3; tentative D call: TRBD1 (5 bases). V lost 2 bases to trimming and J lost 4 bases, with 10 bases between them. This CDR3 is 14 amino acids long. Germline V lookup: CDR1 KGHSH, CDR2 LQKENI. CDR3 amino acids: CASSPEEGADTQYF. The CDR3 DNA is TGTGCCAGCTCACCAGAGGAAGGGGCAGATACGCAGTATTTT.

With respect to this clonotype: No DNA is shown, since the ends of the CDR3 on it are uncertain; the CDR3 is the one TCRdb lists. This sequence joins TRBV24-1 and TRBJ1-2; the D call TRBD1 from the table was never checked on the DNA. The V gene's germline CDR1 is KGHDR and CDR2 SFDVKD. The CDR3 adds up to 24 amino acids, both ends counted. CDR3 protein: CATSDELLGTQYFGPGGYNYGYTF.

Only a few counts were recorded for this clonotype. The rearrangement uses TRBV21-1 and TRBJ2-5. TRBV21-1 is a pseudogene. The CDR3 is made up of 12 amino acids. The CDR3 DNA follows: TGTGGACACAGAAGATTCCAAGAGACCCAGTACTTC. Translating it yields CGHRRFQETQYF.

The CDR3 DNA reads TGTGCCAGCGGCTCGAGGCGGGGGGAGACCCAGTACTTC. This translates into CASGSRRGETQYF. The V gene is TRBV6-1, the J gene TRBJ2-5; TRBD2 matches at 7 bases. This CDR3 region has 13 residues. Germline CDR1 is MNHNS and CDR2 is SASEGT. Trimming removed 8 bases from V and 5 bases from J; junction bases left unmatched: 8.

This clonotype was picked up a small number of times. The V and J genes are TRBV7-6 and TRBJ2-5; D gene uncertain. The ends were cut back, 3 bases at V and 2 bases at J, with 7 bases in the middle. CDR1 is SGHVS and CDR2 is FNYEAQ in the germline V gene. CDR3 length: 13 amino acids. CDR3 loop: CASSFNRQETQYF. The CDR3 bases are TGTGCCAGCAGCTTCAACCGACAAGAGACCCAGTACTTC.

This clonotype was found once. The chain carries TRBV2 and TRBJ2-1, with 7 bases matching TRBD2. Germline values: CDR1 SNHLY, CDR2 FYNNEI. V dropped 7 bases and J dropped 4; count of bases not matched to a gene: 10. The CDR3 is 15 amino acids. Written as DNA, the CDR3 is TGTGCCAGCACCTCCCAAGGACTAGAATACAATGAGCAGTTCTTC. Its protein is CASTSQGLEYNEQFF.

The CDR3 nucleotides read TGTGCCAGCAGTGAACGCAGAAGTGGAAACACCATATATTTT. Protein: CASSERRSGNTIYF. The chain recombines TRBV6-1 with TRBJ1-3; no definite D call. The germline gives CDR1 MNHNS, CDR2 SASEGT. V was pared by 2 bases and J by 3 bases, with 8 bases between. CDR3 size: 14 residues.

The genes are TRBV2 and TRBJ2-4; 15 nucleotides line up with TRBD2. The CDR3 consists of 19 residues. CDR1 and CDR2 from the germline V gene are SNHLY and FYNNEI. The V and J ends lost 6 bases and 0 bases, in that order; junction bases with no gene match: 9. The CDR3 here is CASSPGTSGGILAKNIQYF. As DNA, the CDR3 is TGTGCCAGCAGCCCCGGGACTAGCGGGGGGATATTAGCCAAAAACATTCAGTACTTC.

Points on this clonotype: At one end, the junction sequence differs from germline, possibly due to a read error. The chain is built from TRBV30 and TRBJ2-3; 7 bases line up with TRBD2. The CDR3 has 16 residues. Looked up from germline, CDR1 is GTSNPN and CDR2 is SVGIG (reference sequence). The chain's CDR3 is CAWRWKRATSTNTQYF. The CDR3, as DNA: TGTGCCTGGAGATGGAAGCGGGCGACTAGCACAAATACGCAGTATTTT.

The V and J genes are TRBV7-2 and TRBJ2-2; TRBD2 matches 8 bases. Germline V gives CDR1 SGHTA, CDR2 FQGNSA. This CDR3 contains 15 residues. With 1 base clipped from V and 7 bases from J, the junction kept 5 bases outside the gene matches. CDR3 bases: TGTGCCAGCAGCTTAGGGTTAGCGGGGTACGGGGAGCTGTTTTTT. Amino acid sequence: CASSLGLAGYGELFF.